Presented here are 26 T cell receptor beta chains from one specimen sequenced in a study of T cells in Graves' hyperthyroidism and ophthalmopathy. Amplification yielded TCR beta CDR3 regions, with RNA transcripts as the source. In the first-round RT-PCR of the TCR CDR3, the HTBI primer set was used. TCRdb re-called the multiplex PCR reads through MiXCR, storing one row per CDR3 protein. Of some 740,000 distinct CDR3 sequences detected, approximately 15% appear once; the ten largest clones hold roughly 10%. Sequences were obtained from blood. The receptors stem from a woman in her late teens or twenties with Graves' hyperthyroidism.

In this sample, this clonotype turned up a few times. The chain carries TRBV25-1 and TRBJ2-2; 7 bases align to TRBD2. This CDR3 contains 16 residues. CDR1 is MGHDK, CDR2 SYGVNS, per germline. V shed 4 bases and J 0 bases; nucleotides not matched to a gene: 5. The CDR3 region is CASSGTSASNTGELFF. CDR3 sequence (DNA): TGTGCCAGCAGTGGAACTAGCGCCTCGAACACCGGGGAGCTGTTTTTT.

CDR3 nucleotides: TGTGCCAGCAGTTCGCCGGGACAGGGGGCGGAAAAACTGTTTTTT. This translates into CASSSPGQGAEKLFF. V and J are TRBV6-2 or TRBV6-3 and TRBJ1-4, with 12 bases that match TRBD1. The CDR3 is made up of 15 amino acids. Per germline, CDR1 MNHEY and CDR2 SVGEGT. The V gene end was trimmed by 4 bases and the J gene end by 8 bases; junction bases not matched to a gene: 5.

The V gene is TRBV25-1, the J gene TRBJ1-2; D is undetermined. V was clipped by 7 bases and J by 5 bases, with 11 bases between them. Germline V lookup: CDR1 MGHDK, CDR2 SYGVNS. The CDR3 sequence is 12 residues long. As DNA, the CDR3 is TGTGCCAGCAAACAAGTCCCTTATGGCTACACCTTC. It yields the protein CASKQVPYGYTF.

The CDR3 nucleotides read TGTGCCAGCCAAGATCGGGGACAGGGTTCCTACGAGCAGTACTTC. It codes for CASQDRGQGSYEQYF. The chain carries TRBV12-3 or TRBV12-4 and TRBJ2-7; TRBD1 matches 9 bases. This CDR3 has 15 residues. V shed 8 bases, J shed 1 base, and the junction held 9 bases outside the gene matches.

This clonotype has a handful of counts. The chain couples TRBV20-1 to TRBJ1-6; possibly TRBD1 for D (6 bases). The V gene lost 3 bases and the J gene lost 3 bases, with 9 bases spanning the gap. The CDR3 loop spans 14 amino acids. Germline CDR1 DFQATT, CDR2 SNEGSKA (reference sequence). CDR3 loop: CSARTGDYNSPLHF. In DNA, the CDR3 is TGCAGTGCTAGGACAGGCGACTATAATTCACCCCTCCACTTT.

A note on this clonotype: The CDR3 end shows no conserved phenylalanine or tryptophan, and so a read error is likely. The chain has TRBV7-2 and TRBJ2-5; 9 bases match TRBD1. The CDR3 totals 15 residues. J lost 7 bases, V lost 3 bases, and 9 bases had no gene match. CDR1 and CDR2 (germline): SGHTA, FQGNSA. CDR3 coding DNA: TGTGCCAGCAGCTTTGACAGGGGGGAGTATTTGACCCAGTACCTC. Protein product: CASSFDRGEYLTQYL.

This clonotype has at least ten counts. At one end, the junction sequence differs from germline, possibly due to a read error. The genes are TRBV7-8 and TRBJ2-5, with D maybe TRBD2 (5 bases). This CDR3 is built from 14 residues. The germline V gene encodes CDR1 SGHVS and CDR2 FQNEAQ. The CDR3 DNA follows: TGTGCCAGCAGCCCAGAGGAAGTAAGTGGGAGTGTAAACTTC. Protein: CASSPEEVSGSVNF. Using reference TRBV7-8 and TRBJ2-5 for the parts outside the CDR3, the full variable domain is GAGVSQSPRYKVAKRGQDVALRCDPISGHVSLFWYQQALGQGPEFLTYFQNEAQLDKSGLPSDRFFAERPEGSVSTLKIQRTQQEDSAVYLCASSPEEVSGSVNFGPGTRLLVL.

This clonotype was detected only a few times. CDR3 DNA sequence: TGTGCCAGCAGCTCCCGGACGGGTTTCCCGGGGAACACTGAAGCTTTCTTT. This encodes CASSSRTGFPGNTEAFF. The V call is TRBV7-9, the J call TRBJ1-1; D is unclear. The germline V gene has CDR1 SEHNR and CDR2 FQNEAQ (reference sequence). V was shortened by 4 bases and J by 1 base, with 19 bases between the two germline ends. The CDR3 consists of 17 residues.

This clonotype was seen repeatedly, ten times or more. The CDR3 sequence is CASSEPESYEQYF. CDR3 in DNA: TGCGCCAGCAGTGAGCCAGAGTCCTACGAGCAGTACTTC. This sequence joins TRBV10-1 and TRBJ2-7; D gene uncertain. The CDR3 sequence is 13 residues long. The V gene lost 2 bases and the J gene lost 1 base, with 6 bases spanning the gap. CDR1 is WNHNN and CDR2 is SYGVQD in the germline V gene (reference sequence).

Ten or more counts support this clonotype. At one end the junction does not follow the germline gene, possibly because of a read error. This chain connects TRBV5-1 to TRBJ2-3; 8 nucleotides align to TRBD1. Germline V gene sequence: CDR1 SGHRS, CDR2 YFSETQ. The CDR3 contains 14 residues. CDR3 nucleotide sequence: TGTGCCAGCAGTTTAGGGACAGGTACAGATACGCAGTATTTT. Translating it yields CASSLGTGTDTQYF.

This clonotype appeared a few times. This sequence joins TRBV27 and TRBJ1-2, with unresolved D. Trimming shortened V by 5 bases and J by 4 bases, and 8 bases separated the two germline ends. This CDR3 contains 12 residues. Germline CDR1 is MNHEY and CDR2 is SMNVEV (reference sequence). The CDR3 DNA sequence: TGTGCCAGCAGTCCGGACCTCTATGGCTACACCTTC. Translated, it gives CASSPDLYGYTF.

This clonotype was picked up a small number of times. In DNA form, the CDR3 reads TGTGCCAGCCGGCCGGCCGAGTACAATGAGCAGTTCTTC. Amino acids: CASRPAEYNEQFF. The rearrangement links TRBV6-1 to TRBJ2-1; D is unresolved. Trimming left V 8 bases short and J 4 bases short, with 12 bases between. Looked up from germline, CDR1 is MNHNS and CDR2 is SASEGT. The CDR3 spans 13 residues.

The sample holds many counts of this clonotype. The CDR3 region is CSAKKSHNRTFSYEQYF. CDR3 nucleotides: TGCAGTGCTAAAAAATCTCATAACAGAACTTTCTCCTACGAGCAGTACTTC. The rearrangement uses TRBV20-1 and TRBJ2-7, with D hard to call. V was shortened by 4 bases and J by 0 bases, with 22 bases between the two germline ends. The CDR3 has 17 amino acids. Per the germline V gene, CDR1 is DFQATT and CDR2 is SNEGSKA (reference sequence).

The CDR3 nucleotides read TGCGCCAGCAGCCAAGGGTGGGGTGTAGGTGAAAAACTGTTTTTT. Its translation: CASSQGWGVGEKLFF. This sequence joins TRBV4-1 and TRBJ1-4; the D is unclear. Deletions cut 1 base from V and 7 bases from J, with 13 bases between. The CDR3 contains 15 residues. Germline CDR1 and CDR2: MGHRA and YSYEKL.

Comment on this clonotype: A much larger clone lies one base from this, so it may be a read error. The chain uses TRBV29-1 and TRBJ1-2; the D is unclear. Germline CDR1 SQVTM, CDR2 ANQGSEA. V dropped 4 bases and J dropped 6 bases, with 18 bases sitting between them. The CDR3 runs 14 residues. CDR3 in DNA: TGCAGCGTTGGGATATACGGATTAGTGGATGGCTACACCTTC. Its protein is CSVGIYGLVDGYTF. Full variable domain (rest looked up from reference TRBV29-1 and TRBJ1-2): SAVISQKPSRDICQRGTSLTIQCQVDSQVTMMFWYRQQPGQSLTLIATANQGSEATYESGFVIDKFPISRPNLTFSTLTVSNMSPEDSSIYLCSVGIYGLVDGYTFGSGTRLTVV.

This clonotype was counted a few times. The CDR3 spells CASSWGRGFQPQHF. CDR3 DNA: TGTGCCAGCAGCTGGGGGAGGGGGTTTCAGCCCCAGCATTTT. The J gene is TRBJ1-5, the V gene TRBV12-3 or TRBV12-4; the D gene is possibly TRBD1 (6 bases). This CDR3 has 14 residues. Trimming took off 6 bases at V and 6 bases at J, with 15 bases between the two ends.

This clonotype showed up many times. V is TRBV7-2 and J is TRBJ2-7; 8 bases map to TRBD2. The trim removed 1 base at V and 2 bases at J, leaving 13 bases unmatched. The CDR3 consists of 18 residues. CDR1 and CDR2 (germline): SGHTA, FQGNSA. The CDR3 DNA reads TGTGCCAGCAGCTTAGTAGCGGGAAGCCAAATGCCCCCCTACGAGCAGTACTTC. Its protein is CASSLVAGSQMPPYEQYF.

At least ten counts were recorded for this clonotype. V usage is TRBV9 and J usage is TRBJ2-4; 9 bases line up with TRBD1. The CDR3 totals 17 residues. J gave up 1 base and V 0 bases, and 5 bases lay outside the gene matches. CDR1 SGDLS and CDR2 YYNGEE come from the germline V gene. CDR3 loop: CASSVGDRALAKNIQYF. CDR3 coding DNA: TGTGCCAGCAGCGTAGGGGACAGGGCTCTTGCCAAAAACATTCAGTACTTC.

This clonotype was observed many times. The rearrangement links TRBV7-6 to TRBJ2-7; 10 nucleotides align to TRBD2. The CDR3 loop spans 17 amino acids. J lost 9 bases, V lost 1 base, and 15 bases had no gene match. Germline CDR1 SGHVS, CDR2 FNYEAQ. For the CDR3, the DNA is TGTGCCAGCAGCTTAGAAATCGGGACTAGCGCACCTACGGTGCAGTACTTC. Translating gives CASSLEIGTSAPTVQYF.

The chain is built from TRBV6-1 and TRBJ2-3; tentative D call: TRBD1 (6 bases). Germline loops: CDR1 MNHNS, CDR2 SASEGT. This CDR3 region has 18 residues. V was shortened by 5 bases and J by 3 bases, with 24 bases between the two germline ends. In DNA form, the CDR3 reads TGTGCCAGCAGTCACACCCCAAACAGGGCCTTAAGGACAGATACGCAGTATTTT. Protein sequence: CASSHTPNRALRTDTQYF.

This clonotype was counted only a few times. The chain couples TRBV7-9 to TRBJ2-5; D is possibly TRBD1 (5 bases). Looked up from germline, CDR1 is SEHNR and CDR2 is FQNEAQ (reference sequence). Trimming shortened V by 8 bases and J by 3 bases, and 13 bases separated the two germline ends. The CDR3 has 13 residues. CDR3 in amino acids: CASGDGAEETQYF. The CDR3 nucleotides read TGTGCCAGCGGGGATGGGGCCGAAGAGACCCAGTACTTC. Full variable domain (remainder filled in from reference TRBV7-9 and TRBJ2-5): DTGVSQNPRHKITKRGQNVTFRCDPISEHNRLYWYRQTLGQGPEFLTYFQNEAQLEKSRLLSDRFSAERPKGSFSTLEIQRTEQGDSAMYLCASGDGAEETQYFGPGTRLLVL.

V is TRBV20-1 and J is TRBJ2-1; 11 nucleotides match TRBD2. J gave up 8 bases and V 7 bases, and 28 bases lay outside the gene matches. Germline V gene data show CDR1 as DFQATT and CDR2 as SNEGSKA (reference sequence). The CDR3 has 20 amino acids. CDR3 sequence (DNA): TGCAGTGTTCAAGACGAATCTGGTCCCCACGGACTAGCGGGTCCCCATGAGCAGTTCTTC. This codes for CSVQDESGPHGLAGPHEQFF.

This clonotype was found a few times. The J gene is TRBJ2-5, the V gene TRBV6-1, with D possibly called TRBD1 or TRBD2 (5 bases each). This CDR3 contains 13 residues. Deletions cut 6 bases from V and 5 bases from J, with 13 bases between. Germline V CDR1 and CDR2: MNHNS, SASEGT. The CDR3 DNA reads TGTGCCAGCAGACGAGGGGCGTGGGAGACCCAGTACTTC. Its translation: CASRRGAWETQYF.

A word on this clonotype: An end of the junction differs from the germline gene, which may be a read error. V and J are TRBV20-1 and TRBJ2-7, with TRBD2 identical over 11 bases. This CDR3 contains 16 residues. Germline lookup yields CDR1 DFQATT and CDR2 SNEGSKA (reference sequence). As DNA, the CDR3 is TGCAGTGCTAGAGATTTTTACCTAGCGGGGGGTTACGAGCAGTGCTTC. This translates into CSARDFYLAGGYEQCF.

This clonotype was counted ten times or more. The chain uses TRBV20-1 and TRBJ2-7; 10 bases are shared with TRBD2. CDR3 size: 15 residues. J gave up 3 bases and V 5 bases, and 10 bases lay outside the gene matches. The V gene's germline CDR1 is DFQATT and CDR2 SNEGSKA (reference sequence). CDR3 protein: CSAGGEREGLYEQYF. As DNA, the CDR3 is TGCAGTGCTGGAGGGGAGCGGGAGGGCCTCTACGAGCAGTACTTC.

This clonotype has a count of ten or more. The chain combines TRBV20-1 with TRBJ2-5; unclear D gene. The germline gives CDR1 DFQATT, CDR2 SNEGSKA (reference sequence). The CDR3 contains 11 residues. V lost 7 bases and J 4 bases, leaving 10 bases between the germline ends. CDR3 nucleotides: TGCAGTGGGGCTTCGCGAGAGACCCAGTACTTC. As protein: CSGASRETQYF.